A single sample is the source of the 4 T cell receptor beta chains below, sequenced in a study of patients and donors after allogeneic stem cell transplantation (dated by TCRdb to about 2020). Library prep was done by RT-PCR. This sample was sequenced with a NextSeq 550. The raw public data were reprocessed by TCRdb itself: fastp quality trimming at Q25, MiXCR clonotype calling, in-frame beta chains only. For every CDR3 protein sequence, its rows merge into one entry that carries the most common genes and DNA. This sample comprises 25,000 or so distinct CDR3 sequences, under 30% of them detected only once. The ten top clones hold around 45% of the sample. Sequenced: blood, either unsorted or a sorted T cell fraction (not recorded which). Receptors were obtained from a human donor who was either an allogeneic HSCT recipient or a stem cell or donor lymphocyte infusion donor (not recorded which). It is not recorded whose cells these are; they may come from a transplant donor.

The chain carries TRBV20-1 and TRBJ1-2, with D unresolved. This CDR3 has 16 amino acids. Trimming shortened V by 1 base and J by 1 base, and 16 bases separated the two germline ends. Germline-derived CDR1 and CDR2 are DFQATT and SNEGSKA (reference sequence). CDR3 amino acids: CSARGPQPHSNYGYTF. The CDR3 DNA is TGCAGTGCTAGAGGACCCCAACCCCATAGTAACTATGGCTACACCTTC.

A few counts support this clonotype. V usage is TRBV29-1 and J usage is TRBJ2-1; TRBD2 matches at 13 bases. The ends lost 3 bases at V and 7 bases at J; junction bases unmatched: 6. The CDR3 is 15 residues long. Germline V CDR1 and CDR2: SQVTM, ANQGSEA. CDR3: CSVDGTSGELNEQFF. CDR3 bases: TGCAGCGTTGATGGGACTAGCGGGGAACTGAATGAGCAGTTCTTC.

The gene calls are TRBV11-2 and TRBJ1-1; the match to TRBD1 covers 11 bases. The CDR3 is 13 amino acids. Germline loops: CDR1 SGHAT, CDR2 FQNNGV. Trimming cost V 3 bases and J 6 bases; bases outside gene matches: 0. This CDR3 is CASSLGQGAEAFF. The CDR3 DNA is TGTGCCAGCAGCTTGGGACAGGGGGCTGAAGCTTTCTTT.

The gene calls are TRBV20-1 and TRBJ2-1; 9 bases agree with TRBD2. J lost 4 bases, V lost 7 bases, and 11 bases had no gene match. This CDR3 has 15 amino acids. Per the germline V gene, CDR1 is DFQATT and CDR2 is SNEGSKA (reference sequence). The CDR3: CSGLRASGDYNEQFF. The CDR3 DNA sequence: TGCAGTGGTTTGCGGGCTAGCGGGGATTACAATGAGCAGTTCTTC.